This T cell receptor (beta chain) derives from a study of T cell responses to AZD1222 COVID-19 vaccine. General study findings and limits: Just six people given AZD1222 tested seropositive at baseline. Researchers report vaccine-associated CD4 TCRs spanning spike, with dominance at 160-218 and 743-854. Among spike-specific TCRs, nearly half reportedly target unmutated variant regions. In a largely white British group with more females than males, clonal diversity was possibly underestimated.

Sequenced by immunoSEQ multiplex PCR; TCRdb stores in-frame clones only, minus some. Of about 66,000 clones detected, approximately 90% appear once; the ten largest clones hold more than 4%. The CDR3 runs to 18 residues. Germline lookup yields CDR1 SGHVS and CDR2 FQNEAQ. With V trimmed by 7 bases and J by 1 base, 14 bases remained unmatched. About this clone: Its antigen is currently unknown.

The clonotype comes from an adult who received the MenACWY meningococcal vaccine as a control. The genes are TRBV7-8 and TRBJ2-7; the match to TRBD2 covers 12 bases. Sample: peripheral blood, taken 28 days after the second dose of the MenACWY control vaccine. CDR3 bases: TGTGCCAGCACCCGGGGACTAGCGGGTACCAGGGGATCCTACGAGCAGTACTTC. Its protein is CASTRGLAGTRGSYEQYF.